Presented here are 14 T cell receptor beta chains from one specimen sequenced in a study of shared clonotypes between healthy human individuals. Cells designated naive CD8 were CD45RO-negative and were positively selected for CCR7, with terminally differentiated effector memory CD45RA+ cells excluded. The repertoire was sequenced with immunoSEQ multiplex PCR; TCRdb's copy has only in-frame clones and lacks some. The sample has hundreds of thousands of clones; 96% are singletons. Sequencing used naive CD8+ T cells sorted from blood. The receptors stem from a woman in her twenties or thirties in good health.

This sequence joins TRBV28 and TRBJ2-5; 7 bases fit TRBD1. J lost 5 bases, V lost 3 bases, and 21 bases had no gene match. Germline lookup yields CDR1 MDHEN and CDR2 SYDVKM. This CDR3 has 19 residues. CDR3 in DNA: TGTGCCAGCAGTTTCAGCTTTTCCGGGACAGAAGGGTGGGGGGAGACCCAGTACTTC. Amino acid sequence: CASSFSFSGTEGWGETQYF.

This clone was seen a single time. The rearrangement joins TRBV6-5 to TRBJ2-2, with TRBD1 matching 7 bases. Germline CDR1 MNHEY, CDR2 SVGAGI. V was pared by 2 bases and J by 6 bases, with 6 bases of the junction left unmatched. This CDR3 has 15 amino acids. CDR3 in amino acids: CASSYTTGWSGELFF. CDR3 DNA: TGTGCCAGCAGTTACACGACAGGGTGGTCCGGGGAGCTGTTTTTT.

The V gene is TRBV28, the J gene TRBJ2-5; 7 bases are shared with TRBD1. With 3 bases clipped from V and 3 bases from J, the junction kept 10 bases outside the gene matches. This CDR3 region has 16 residues. Germline lookup yields CDR1 MDHEN and CDR2 SYDVKM. The CDR3: CASSLVPSQGEETQYF. CDR3 in DNA: TGTGCCAGCAGTTTGGTCCCTAGCCAGGGGGAAGAGACCCAGTACTTC.

The gene calls are TRBV7-9 and TRBJ2-1; the D is unclear. There are 12 residues in the CDR3. The V end was cut by 6 bases, the J end by 6 bases, with 9 bases between. Germline V gene lookup returns CDR1 SEHNR and CDR2 FQNEAQ (reference sequence). The CDR3: CASRAESNEQFF. The CDR3 DNA sequence: TGTGCCAGCAGGGCCGAGAGCAATGAGCAGTTCTTC.

The J gene is TRBJ1-1, the V gene TRBV11-2; the D is unclear. V shed 5 bases and J shed 10 bases, with 11 bases lying between them. The CDR3 is 11 amino acids. CDR1 SGHAT and CDR2 FQNNGV come from the germline V gene. For the CDR3, the DNA is TGTGCCAGCAGCGAAACGGACGGAGCTTTCTTT. It translates to CASSETDGAFF.

The CDR3 DNA reads TGTGCCAGCAGCCAGTTAGACCAGTGGATCACTGAAGCTTTCTTT. Its translation is CASSQLDQWITEAFF. V and J are TRBV7-9 and TRBJ1-1; D is undetermined. The CDR3 runs 15 residues. Per germline, CDR1 SEHNR and CDR2 FQNEAQ (reference sequence). The V gene lost 5 bases and the J gene lost 4 bases, with 17 bases spanning the gap.

The V call is TRBV7-9, the J call TRBJ2-7; D not resolved. Trimming removed 4 bases at V and 6 bases at J, with 7 bases between. Germline CDR1 is SEHNR and CDR2 is FQNEAQ (reference sequence). The CDR3 loop spans 11 amino acids. The CDR3 region is CASSYNREQYF. CDR3 coding DNA: TGTGCCAGCAGCTATAATCGCGAGCAGTACTTC.

The J gene is TRBJ1-1, the V gene TRBV5-1; D might be TRBD1 (5 bases). This CDR3 region has 14 residues. V lost 0 bases to trimming and J lost 2 bases, with 8 bases between them. CDR1 and CDR2 (germline): SGHRS, YFSETQ. The CDR3 DNA reads TGCGCCAGCAGCTTGGGACAGTTCAACACTGAAGCTTTCTTT. Translation: CASSLGQFNTEAFF.

The V gene is TRBV28, the J gene TRBJ2-2; 15 positions agree with TRBD2. V lost 5 bases, J lost 4 bases, and 5 bases stayed unmatched. Germline V gene data show CDR1 as MDHEN and CDR2 as SYDVKM. The length of the CDR3 is 17 residues. The CDR3 region is CASSPPGLAGGTGELFF. The CDR3 DNA is TGTGCCAGCAGTCCTCCGGGACTAGCGGGAGGCACCGGGGAGCTGTTTTTT.

The rearrangement uses TRBV19 and TRBJ1-5; D unclear. With 1 base removed from V and 6 bases from J, the gap between germline ends came to 4 bases. The CDR3 length is 12 residues. CDR1 is LNHDA, CDR2 SQIVND, per germline (reference sequence). CDR3 DNA: TGTGCCAGTAGTATAGGAGTTCAGCCCCAGCATTTT. The encoded protein is CASSIGVQPQHF.

This chain links TRBV28 with TRBJ2-7, with 7 positions matching TRBD1. V lost 9 bases, J lost 4 bases, and 6 bases stayed unmatched. Germline V gene sequence: CDR1 MDHEN, CDR2 SYDVKM. The CDR3 is 12 residues long. The CDR3 DNA sequence: TGTGCCAGTAGAGGGGGCACTTACGAGCAGTACTTC. Protein product: CASRGGTYEQYF.

The chain employs TRBV7-9 and TRBJ1-2; D might be TRBD1 (5 bases). CDR1 and CDR2 from the germline V gene are SEHNR and FQNEAQ (reference sequence). CDR3 size: 14 residues. Trimming shortened V by 5 bases and J by 0 bases, and 10 bases separated the two germline ends. In nucleotides, the CDR3 is TGTGCCAGCAGCGCACAAGGGGCTAACTATGGCTACACCTTC. Its translation: CASSAQGANYGYTF. Looking up the rest from reference TRBV7-9 and TRBJ1-2 gives the full variable domain: DTGVSQNPRHKITKRGQNVTFRCDPISEHNRLYWYRQTLGQGPEFLTYFQNEAQLEKSRLLSDRFSAERPKGSFSTLEIQRTEQGDSAMYLCASSAQGANYGYTFGSGTRLTVV.

This chain uses TRBV5-1 with TRBJ1-1; D is possibly TRBD1 (6 bases). The CDR3 is 11 amino acids. From germline, CDR1 is SGHRS and CDR2 YFSETQ. CDR3: CASQGPTEAFF. The CDR3 DNA is TGCGCGTCACAGGGTCCTACTGAAGCTTTCTTT.

The J gene is TRBJ1-5, the V gene TRBV2; D is perhaps TRBD1 (6 bases). V lost 10 bases, J lost 2 bases, and 24 bases lay in between. This CDR3 has 17 amino acids. Per the germline V gene, CDR1 is SNHLY and CDR2 is FYNNEI. CDR3 sequence: CATSWGQPAFGNQPQHF. The CDR3 coding sequence is TGTGCCACCTCCTGGGGGCAGCCCGCATTTGGCAATCAGCCCCAGCATTTT.